A single sample gave rise to the 28 T cell receptor beta chains below, sequenced in a study of cytomegalovirus exposure and HLA in healthy donors. PCR amplification relied on 60 Vbeta primers (plus 13 Jbeta primers). The assay was immunoSEQ multiplex PCR, and TCRdb's table has in-frame clones only and misses some. The sample data list some 110,000 clones. The sequencing sample was made of PBMCs. The receptors here all came from a man aged 35 to 55 in good health and CMV-seropositive.

The chain couples TRBV6-5 to TRBJ1-1; D ambiguous. There are 14 residues in the CDR3. The V end lost 5 bases, the J end lost 1 base, and 11 bases lay between the germline ends. CDR1 MNHEY and CDR2 SVGAGI come from the germline V gene. The CDR3 loop is CASSKRGSNTEAFF. The DNA of the CDR3 is TGTGCCAGCAGTAAACGTGGCTCGAACACTGAAGCTTTCTTT.

The V and J genes are TRBV7-8 and TRBJ2-7, with 13 bases identical to TRBD2. Germline loops: CDR1 SGHVS, CDR2 FQNEAQ. The CDR3 is made up of 17 amino acids. J lost 5 bases, V lost 4 bases, and 11 bases had no gene match. The CDR3 region has the DNA TGTGCCAGCAGCTCCCGGACTAGCGGGAGTGGTCGTGACGAGCAGTACTTC. It translates to CASSSRTSGSGRDEQYF.

This chain connects TRBV5-6 to TRBJ2-7; no definite D call. The length of the CDR3 is 13 residues. V lost 0 bases to trimming and J lost 2 bases, with 6 bases between them. The germline V gene encodes CDR1 SGHDT and CDR2 YYEEEE. CDR3 DNA sequence: TGTGCCAGCAGCTTGGCCCTCCCCTACGAGCAGTACTTC. It encodes CASSLALPYEQYF.

This chain links TRBV6-1 with TRBJ1-5; D is ambiguous. Germline V gene lookup returns CDR1 MNHNS and CDR2 SASEGT. V lost 3 bases and J lost 0, with 21 bases in between. The CDR3 contains 19 residues. The CDR3 nucleotides are TGTGCCAGCAGTGAGGCCGGGATAAGGTCCCTATATAGCAATCAGCCCCAGCATTTT. This encodes CASSEAGIRSLYSNQPQHF.

The rearrangement joins TRBV6-1 to TRBJ1-1; D is unresolved. V lost 6 bases to trimming and J lost 7 bases, with 6 bases between them. The germline CDR1 and CDR2 sequences are MNHNS and SASEGT. The CDR3 is 10 amino acids. CDR3 amino acids: CASRTIEAFF. CDR3 DNA sequence: TGTGCCAGCAGAACTATTGAAGCTTTCTTT.

V is TRBV9 and J is TRBJ1-5; the D gene is possibly TRBD1 (5 bases). The CDR3 is 17 amino acids. Germline values: CDR1 SGDLS, CDR2 YYNGEE. Trimming stripped 0 bases from V and 3 bases from J, with 16 bases between. In nucleotides, the CDR3 is TGTGCCAGCAGCGTAGCAGAAGGGGAAGGGCCCAATCAGCCCCAGCATTTT. This gives the protein CASSVAEGEGPNQPQHF.

The V call is TRBV4-3, the J call TRBJ2-1, with TRBD2 matching 12 bases. The ends lost 3 bases at V and 6 bases at J; junction bases unmatched: 6. Per the germline V gene, CDR1 is LGHNA and CDR2 is YSLEER. The CDR3 is made up of 16 amino acids. CDR3 region: CASSQGGLAGLNEQFF. The CDR3 DNA sequence: TGCGCCAGCAGCCAGGGGGGACTAGCGGGCCTCAATGAGCAGTTCTTC.

J is TRBJ2-6 and V is TRBV5-1, with 15 bases matching TRBD2. V was clipped by 2 bases and J by 1 base; unmatched bases: 4. Per germline, CDR1 SGHRS and CDR2 YFSETQ. CDR3 length: 19 amino acids. In nucleotides, the CDR3 is TGCGCCAGCAGCTTAGGGACTAGCGGGAGGTTATCTGGGGCCAACGTCCTGACTTTC. Its protein product is CASSLGTSGRLSGANVLTF. Variable domain in full (rest from reference TRBV5-1 and TRBJ2-6): KAGVTQTPRYLIKTRGQQVTLSCSPISGHRSVSWYQQTPGQGLQFLFEYFSETQRNKGNFPGRFSGRQFSNSRSEMNVSTLELGDSALYLCASSLGTSGRLSGANVLTFGAGSRLTVL.

The chain joins TRBV5-6 to TRBJ1-6; D not certain. Trimming took 7 bases from V and 4 from J, leaving 12 bases between them. CDR1 is SGHDT, CDR2 YYEEEE, per germline. The CDR3 consists of 14 residues. The DNA for the CDR3 is TGTGCCAGCGCGCCTCTTGGTTATAATTCACCCCTCCACTTT. It codes for CASAPLGYNSPLHF.

V and J are TRBV5-1 and TRBJ2-7; 14 bases are a match to TRBD2. CDR1 is SGHRS and CDR2 is YFSETQ in the germline V gene. The J segment lost 0 bases and the V segment lost 3 bases, leaving 2 bases of the junction unmatched. This CDR3 is built from 16 residues. CDR3 sequence reads: CASSYGTSGSSYEQYF. Here the CDR3 DNA reads TGCGCCAGCAGCTACGGGACTAGCGGGAGCTCCTACGAGCAGTACTTC.

The gene calls are TRBV7-9 and TRBJ1-2; 8 bases align to TRBD1. Germline V gene data show CDR1 as SEHNR and CDR2 as FQNEAQ (reference sequence). V was clipped by 5 bases and J by 8 bases; unmatched bases: 13. CDR3 length: 15 residues. CDR3 region: CASSARRQGNLGYTF. For the CDR3, the DNA is TGTGCCAGCAGCGCTAGACGACAGGGGAATTTGGGCTACACCTTC.

The chain uses TRBV23-1 and TRBJ2-7; D is perhaps TRBD1 (6 bases). TRBV23-1 is designated an ORF whose function remains uncertain. The ends were cut back, 6 bases at V and 2 bases at J, with 20 bases in the middle. The CDR3 spans 16 residues. The CDR3, as DNA: TGCGCCAGCAGCGGAACTTACAGGGTTTCGCCCTACGAGCAGTACTTC. Translated: CASSGTYRVSPYEQYF.

The rearrangement joins TRBV28 to TRBJ2-7; possibly TRBD2 for D (7 bases). Germline V gene lookup returns CDR1 MDHEN and CDR2 SYDVKM. The CDR3 contains 14 residues. V gave up 5 bases and J gave up 4 bases, with 15 bases separating them. The CDR3 is CASSLSRGAYEQYF. DNA for the CDR3: TGTGCCAGCAGTCTCAGCCGGGGGGCTTACGAGCAGTACTTC.

The chain joins TRBV10-2 to TRBJ1-2, with TRBD1 as a possible D gene (6 bases). V lost 6 bases and J 8 bases, leaving 16 bases between the germline ends. Germline CDR1 reads WSHSY; CDR2 reads SAAADI. The CDR3 contains 13 residues. CDR3 coding DNA: TGCGCCAGCAGCGATGTGGGGGCCGGCGGCTACACCTTC. This translates into CASSDVGAGGYTF.

The chain is built from TRBV28 and TRBJ1-6; 8 positions match TRBD1. CDR3 length: 14 residues. Germline V gene sequence: CDR1 MDHEN, CDR2 SYDVKM. Germline trimming cut 1 base from V and 10 bases from J; bases unmatched to any gene: 3. CDR3 coding DNA: TGTGCCAGCAGTTTATCCAGGGGGCAATCACCCCTCCACTTT. This sequence encodes CASSLSRGQSPLHF.

In DNA, the CDR3 is TGCGCCAGCAGCCCTGGACACGGTACAACTAATGAAAAACTGTTTTTT. Amino acids: CASSPGHGTTNEKLFF. This chain uses TRBV5-1 with TRBJ1-4; possible D gene TRBD1, 5 bases. Trimming left V 4 bases short and J 0 bases short, with 13 bases between. Per germline, CDR1 SGHRS and CDR2 YFSETQ. This CDR3 is built from 16 residues.

The chain employs TRBV7-2 and TRBJ2-2; 14 positions match TRBD2. The germline V gene has CDR1 SGHTA and CDR2 FQGNSA. This CDR3 spans 17 amino acids. Trimming at V came to 8 bases and at J to 3 bases, leaving 8 bases not matched to a gene. The CDR3 nucleotides read TGTGCCAGCTCCGGGACTAGCGGGAGACTGGACACCGGGGAGCTGTTTTTT. Amino acids: CASSGTSGRLDTGELFF.

V is TRBV7-3 and J is TRBJ2-3; D call uncertain. Germline CDR1 SGHTA, CDR2 FQGTGA. This CDR3 has 16 amino acids. V was pared by 1 base and J by 2 bases, with 13 bases between. The CDR3 DNA is TGTGCCAGCAGCTTAATTAGCAGCGCGCACACAGATACGCAGTATTTT. Protein: CASSLISSAHTDTQYF.

The chain joins TRBV7-8 to TRBJ1-5, with TRBD1 matching over 7 bases. This CDR3 is built from 13 residues. V was pared by 1 base and J by 10 bases, with 4 bases of the junction left unmatched. The germline CDR1 and CDR2 sequences are SGHVS and FQNEAQ. The CDR3 DNA reads as TGTGCCAGCAGCTTAGATCGGACAGGACCCCAGCATTTT. Translated, it gives CASSLDRTGPQHF.

This rearrangement joins TRBV15 to TRBJ2-7; D possibly corresponds to TRBD2 (6 bases). Germline V lookup: CDR1 LNHNV, CDR2 YYDKDF (reference sequence). V shed 5 bases and J shed 7 bases, with 12 bases lying between them. This CDR3 comprises 12 residues. The CDR3 sequence is CATSSLRGEQYF. DNA of the CDR3: TGTGCCACCAGCTCACTCCGGGGGGAGCAGTACTTC.

The chain recombines TRBV20-1 with TRBJ2-5; the D gene is possibly TRBD2 (6 bases). Germline-derived CDR1 and CDR2 are DFQATT and SNEGSKA (reference sequence). Between the trimmed V and J ends, which lost 7 bases and 4 bases, there was a span of 10 bases. The CDR3 extends over 11 amino acids. As DNA, the CDR3 is TGCAGTGGGGAGGCGGGAGAGACCCAGTACTTC. Protein sequence: CSGEAGETQYF.

The V call is TRBV6-6, the J call TRBJ1-2, with D maybe TRBD1 (6 bases). Per germline, CDR1 MNHNY and CDR2 SVGAGI (reference sequence). The V gene lost 1 base and the J gene lost 8 bases, with 11 bases spanning the gap. This CDR3 spans 13 amino acids. CDR3 in amino acids: CASSYFPGDGYTF. DNA of the CDR3: TGTGCCAGCAGTTACTTCCCAGGGGACGGCTACACCTTC.

This rearrangement joins TRBV6-1 to TRBJ1-2; no clear D gene. With 2 bases removed from V and 7 bases from J, the gap between germline ends came to 11 bases. CDR3 length: 13 amino acids. Germline assignment: CDR1 MNHNS and CDR2 SASEGT. The CDR3 loop is CASSEWGEGGYTF. The CDR3 region has the DNA TGTGCCAGCAGTGAATGGGGTGAGGGTGGCTACACCTTC.

The chain joins TRBV6-1 to TRBJ2-3, with D maybe TRBD2 (6 bases). This CDR3 spans 19 amino acids. The germline V gene encodes CDR1 MNHNS and CDR2 SASEGT. V was cut by 2 bases and J by 1 base, with 22 bases left in between. The CDR3 spells CASSEIAGRRHSGTDTQYF. DNA of the CDR3: TGTGCCAGCAGTGAAATCGCGGGACGGCGACACTCGGGCACAGATACGCAGTATTTT.

The chain has TRBV30 and TRBJ1-2, with TRBD1 matching over 7 bases. Germline CDR1 is GTSNPN and CDR2 is SVGIG (reference sequence). V was clipped by 3 bases and J by 8 bases; unmatched bases: 12. This CDR3 is 14 amino acids long. The CDR3, as DNA: TGTGCCTGGAGGGAGATCACAGGGGCTGGCGGCTACACCTTC. This translates into CAWREITGAGGYTF. The full variable domain, rest sourced from reference TRBV30 and TRBJ1-2, is SQTIHQWPATLVQPVGSPLSLECTVEGTSNPNLYWYRQAAGRGLQLLFYSVGIGQISSEVPQNLSASRPQDRQFILSSKKLLLSDSGFYLCAWREITGAGGYTFGSGTRLTVV.

The rearrangement links TRBV5-4 to TRBJ2-5, with D possibly matching TRBD2 (5 bases). V lost 6 bases, J lost 4 bases, and 19 bases lay in between. The CDR3 extends over 15 amino acids. The germline V gene encodes CDR1 SGHNT and CDR2 YYREEE (reference sequence). CDR3 DNA: TGTGCCAGCATCCCGCCAATGAGGGAAGGAGAGACCCAGTACTTC. It encodes CASIPPMREGETQYF.

The gene calls are TRBV29-1 and TRBJ2-1; TRBD2 aligns across 8 bases. The CDR3 length is 15 residues. Unmatched junction bases numbered 15, after V lost 4 bases and J lost 10 bases. Germline V CDR1 and CDR2: SQVTM, ANQGSEA. The CDR3 DNA reads as TGCAGCGTTGCGGCCCAGGGACTAGTAGGAGGAGAGCAGTTCTTC. Translating gives CSVAAQGLVGGEQFF.

The chain employs TRBV7-2 and TRBJ1-2; possible D gene TRBD1, 5 bases. The V end was cut by 3 bases, the J end by 3 bases, with 8 bases between. This CDR3 comprises 13 residues. CDR1 and CDR2 from the germline V gene are SGHTA and FQGNSA. The CDR3: CASSLWGDYGYTF. CDR3 bases: TGTGCCAGCAGCTTGTGGGGGGACTATGGCTACACCTTC.